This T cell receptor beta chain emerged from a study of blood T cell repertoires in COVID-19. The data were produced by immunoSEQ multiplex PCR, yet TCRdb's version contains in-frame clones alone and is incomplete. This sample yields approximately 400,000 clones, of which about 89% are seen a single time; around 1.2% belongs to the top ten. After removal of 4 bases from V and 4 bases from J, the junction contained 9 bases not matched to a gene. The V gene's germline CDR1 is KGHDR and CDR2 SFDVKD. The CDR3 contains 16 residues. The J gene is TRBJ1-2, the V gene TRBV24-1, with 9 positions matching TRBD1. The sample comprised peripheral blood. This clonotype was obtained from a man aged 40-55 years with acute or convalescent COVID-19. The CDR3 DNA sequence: TGTGCCACCAGTGACCCTGGACAGGGGACAGTCTATGGCTACACCTTC. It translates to CATSDPGQGTVYGYTF.